Listed below are T cell receptor beta chains from one sample, sequenced in a study of cytomegalovirus exposure and HLA in healthy donors. Only in-frame clones appear in the TCRdb table, and some are missing; sequencing was by immunoSEQ multiplex PCR. This sample has about 150,000 clones, with roughly 80% found just once. The sample comprised PBMCs. These receptors were obtained from a man aged 18 to 29 in good health and CMV-seropositive. CDR3s include the opening cysteine and the closing phenylalanine or tryptophan. The D gene is left open where the match is weak. Expanded clones get a size class; other rows say once, few or many, or leave the size out.

>TRBD2|NA|TRBJ2-7|TRBV20-1|11
TGCAGTGCTCCAAGGGACTATCGGCAGTACTTC
CSAPRDYRQYF
>NA|NA|TRBJ2-7|TRBV5-4|18
TGTGCCAGCAGCTTGGGTAATAGCGGAACCCTTGGGGCCTACGAGCAGTACTTC
CASSLGNSGTLGAYEQYF
>NA|NA|TRBJ2-7|TRBV27|14
TGTGCCAGCAGTTACCGCGGACCTAGCAACGAGCAGTACTTC
CASSYRGPSNEQYF
>TRBD2|few|TRBJ2-1|TRBV28|17
TGTGCCAGCAGTCCACGTCCGACAGCGGGAGCCTACAATGAGCAGTTCTTC
CASSPRPTAGAYNEQFF
>TRBD1|NA|TRBJ1-4|TRBV7-9|15
TGTGCCAGCAGCGCCGGAGGGACAGGGGGCGAAAAACTGTTTTTT
CASSAGGTGGEKLFF
>NA|once|TRBJ2-6|TRBV11-2|15
TGTGCCAGCAGCTTCCCCTTCTCTGGGGCCAACGTCCTGACTTTC
CASSFPFSGANVLTF
>NA|NA|TRBJ2-1|TRBV15|14
TGTGCCACCAGCAGATTAACAGGAGGGGATGAGCAGTTCTTC
CATSRLTGGDEQFF
>TRBD2|NA|TRBJ2-7|TRBV14|19
TGTGCCAGCAGCCAAGATTTCGGCCCCTTTCTAGCGGGATCCGTTGAGCAGTACTTC
CASSQDFGPFLAGSVEQYF
>NA|NA|TRBJ2-1|TRBV18|14
TGTGCCAGCTCACGGGATAGTGGGAGAGATGAGCAGTTCTTC
CASSRDSGRDEQFF
>TRBD2|NA|TRBJ2-6|TRBV4-1|18
TGCGCCAGCAGCCGTCTTCGGGGACTAGAGTCTGGGGCCAACGTCCTGACTTTC
CASSRLRGLESGANVLTF
>TRBD1|NA|TRBJ1-3|TRBV7-8|16
TGTGCCAGCAGCACAATAAGGACAGGGGCTGGAAACACCATATATTTT
CASSTIRTGAGNTIYF
>TRBD2|NA|TRBJ2-2|TRBV27|21
TGTGCCAGCAGTTTCAAAGGACAGGGAGAACTAGCGGGAGGAAGAACCGGGGAGCTGTTTTTT
CASSFKGQGELAGGRTGELFF
>TRBD1|NA|TRBJ1-4|TRBV4-2|17
TGTGCCAGCAGCCAAGGTTTTCGGCAGGGGGGCGATGAAAAACTGTTTTTT
CASSQGFRQGGDEKLFF
>TRBD1|NA|TRBJ1-5|TRBV6-1|16
TGTGCCAGCAGTGAAGCCGGGACAGGACACAATCAGCCCCAGCATTTT
CASSEAGTGHNQPQHF
>TRBD1|NA|TRBJ1-5|TRBV18|16
TGTGCCAGCTCACCCGGGACAGGGAAGGCCAATCAGCCCCAGCATTTT
CASSPGTGKANQPQHF
>NA|NA|TRBJ2-7|TRBV5-5|16
TGTGCCAGCAGCTTGGAAGCTTGGCAGGGTATCGGCGAGCAGTACTTC
CASSLEAWQGIGEQYF
>NA|NA|TRBJ2-3|TRBV12-5|15
TGTGCTAGTGGTTTGGGGACTAAGGTGGCAGATACGCAGTATTTT
CASGLGTKVADTQYF
>TRBD1|NA|TRBJ2-5|TRBV11-2|15
TGTGCCAGCAGGACGTGGACAGGGATGGAAGAGACCCAGTACTTC
CASRTWTGMEETQYF
>NA|NA|TRBJ1-4|TRBV29-1|13
TGCAGCGTAACAGGGTTAGCTGATGAAAAACTGTTTTTT
CSVTGLADEKLFF
>TRBD2|once|TRBJ2-2|TRBV2|17
TGTGCCAGCAGTGGGGGGGGACTAGCGGGAAGGACCGGGGAGCTGTTTTTT
CASSGGGLAGRTGELFF
>NA|NA|TRBJ2-3|TRBV28|12
TGTGCCAGCAGTCCTTACACAGATACGCAGTATTTT
CASSPYTDTQYF
>NA|once|TRBJ1-2|TRBV5-4|18
TGTGCCAGCAGCCAAGGCGGGCAGGCAGCACTGTGGGGCTATGGCTACACCTTC
CASSQGGQAALWGYGYTF
>NA|NA|TRBJ2-7|TRBV2|16
TGTGCCAGCAGTGTGGATTGGGCGGGAAGCTCCTACGAGCAGTACTTC
CASSVDWAGSSYEQYF
>NA|NA|TRBJ1-4|TRBV15|15
TGTGCCACCAGCAGTCCGGCCTCGGCGGGGGAAAAACTGTTTTTT
CATSSPASAGEKLFF
>NA|NA|TRBJ2-1|TRBV7-2|14
TGTGCCAGCAGCTCGAGGAATCCAGGGTATGAGCAGTTCTTC
CASSSRNPGYEQFF
>TRBD1|NA|TRBJ2-7|TRBV7-8|16
TGTGCCAGCAGCAGAACCGCGGGACAGGGGGCCTACGAGCAGTACTTC
CASSRTAGQGAYEQYF
>TRBD2|NA|TRBJ2-7|TRBV4-1|15
TGCGCCAGCAGCCAGGGGACTAGCGGGAACTACGAGCAGTACTTC
CASSQGTSGNYEQYF
>NA|few|TRBJ1-1|TRBV4-1|16
TGCGCCAGCAGCTGGACACTCAGGACGGGGAACACTGAAGCTTTCTTT
CASSWTLRTGNTEAFF
>NA|few|TRBJ2-4|TRBV10-2|17
TGCGCCAGCAGTGAGCTGGCAATAGGAGTTTCCCAAAACATTCAGTACTTC
CASSELAIGVSQNIQYF
>TRBD2|NA|TRBJ2-1|TRBV19|14
TGTGCCAGTAGTCTTTACGGGACTAGCTATGAGCAGTTCTTC
CASSLYGTSYEQFF
>TRBD2|NA|TRBJ2-1|TRBV7-9|17
TGTGCCAGCAGCTTAGGCCGACTAGCGGGGGCCTACAATGAGCAGTTCTTC
CASSLGRLAGAYNEQFF
>TRBD2|NA|TRBJ2-7|TRBV30|14
TGTGCCTGGATCAGCGGGAGGGCGGGCTACGAGCAGTACTTC
CAWISGRAGYEQYF
>TRBD1|NA|TRBJ2-7|TRBV27|15
TGTGCCAGCAGAGAGACAGGGGGGACTTTCTACGAGCAGTACTTC
CASRETGGTFYEQYF
>NA|NA|TRBJ2-1|TRBV5-1|11
TGCGCCAGCAGCGGAGACAATGAGCAGTTCTTC
CASSGDNEQFF
>TRBD1|NA|TRBJ1-2|TRBV5-1|15
TGCGCCAGCAATGCCCCGGACAGGGGGCTTGATGGCTACACCTTC
CASNAPDRGLDGYTF
>NA|NA|TRBJ2-7|TRBV9|13
TGTGCCAGCAGCGTAGCGGGAAAGGGCGAGCAGTACTTC
CASSVAGKGEQYF
>TRBD1|NA|TRBJ2-7|TRBV6-5|15
TGTGCCAGCAGTTACTCGGGGACAGGGGGTTACGAGCAGTACTTC
CASSYSGTGGYEQYF
>TRBD2|NA|TRBJ2-7|TRBV7-2|15
TGTGCCAGCAGCCCGGGACTAGCGCGGACCTACGAGCAGTACTTC
CASSPGLARTYEQYF
>TRBD2|few|TRBJ2-1|TRBV4-2|16
TGTGCCAGCAGCCAAGATGGGACTAGCGGTTACAATGAGCAGTTCTTC
CASSQDGTSGYNEQFF
>NA|NA|TRBJ2-3|TRBV27|14
TGTGCCAGCAGTCAACAGGGTAATTCAGATACGCAGTATTTT
CASSQQGNSDTQYF
>NA|few|TRBJ1-4|TRBV6-5|12
TGTGCCAGCGGGTCATGGAGTGAAAAACTGTTTTTT
CASGSWSEKLFF